The clone carrying this T cell receptor beta chain was observed a single time. Germline V gives CDR1 GTSNPN, CDR2 SVGIG (reference sequence). This CDR3 has 11 residues. TCRdb keeps only in-frame clones here, not all; method: immunoSEQ multiplex PCR. The data contain 40,000 to 45,000 clones, roughly 94% of them seen just once; the ten biggest clones take up less than 2%. The data were taken from a study of T cell changes during pregnancy in multiple sclerosis. The receptor's source is a female donor with multiple sclerosis, enrolled in a pregnancy study. The chain is built from TRBV30 and TRBJ2-7; D is unresolved. The sample here was peripheral blood, taken in the third trimester of pregnancy. The CDR3 protein is CASAETEEQYF. The DNA for the CDR3 is TGTGCTTCGGCGGAGACGGAGGAGCAGTACTTC.